These 30 T cell receptor beta chains were sequenced from one sample in a study of graft-versus-host responses after intestinal transplantation (dated by TCRdb to 2020 to 2022). Libraries were constructed by the immunoSEQ multiplex PCR assay. TCRdb obtained this table from immuneACCESS and retained in-frame rearrangements with V and J assigned. These tables miss some clones; where compared with another copy, unresolved V genes account for less than half of the shortfall, and the remainder is unexplained. In all, the sample holds about 120,000 clones, and approximately 95% of those were seen once. In total, the top ten clones hold around 0.12% of the sample. Their specific antigens are unknown. The intended sense of this specimen's time point label: cells obtained before transplantation from donor or recipient. The sample was unstimulated CD4+ T cells sorted from spleen or lymph node cells, taken before intestinal transplant. These receptors were obtained from a human donor who received an intestinal transplant.

V usage is TRBV4-2 and J usage is TRBJ2-3; 11 bases align to TRBD2. From germline, CDR1 is LGHNA and CDR2 YNFKEQ. J was trimmed by 1 base and V by 3 bases; bases with no gene match: 12. The CDR3 totals 19 residues. The CDR3 region has the DNA TGTGCCAGCAGCCACGCGGTCTCGACGGGACTAGCGGGCACAGATACGCAGTATTTT. Translation: CASSHAVSTGLAGTDTQYF.

This chain joins TRBV18 and TRBJ1-4; unclear D gene. CDR1 is KGHSH and CDR2 is LQKENI in the germline V gene. CDR3 length equals 13 residues. V was shortened by 2 bases and J by 5 bases, with 6 bases between the two germline ends. The chain's CDR3 is CASSPGVNEKLFF. The CDR3 coding sequence is TGTGCCAGCTCACCAGGAGTCAATGAAAAACTGTTTTTT. Based on the CDR3 plus reference TRBV18 and TRBJ1-4, the full variable domain is NAGVMQNPRHLVRRRGQEARLRCSPMKGHSHVYWYRQLPEEGLKFMVYLQKENIIDESGMPKERFSAEFPKEGPSILRIQQVVRGDSAAYFCASSPGVNEKLFFGSGTQLSVL.

Only a few counts were recorded for this clone. The chain is built from TRBV7-9 and TRBJ2-7; D may correspond to TRBD1 or TRBD2 (5 bases each). With 4 bases removed from V and 3 bases from J, the gap between germline ends came to 10 bases. This CDR3 spans 13 amino acids. CDR1 is SEHNR, CDR2 FQNEAQ, per germline (reference sequence). The CDR3 protein is CASSSGRIYEQYF. For the CDR3, the DNA is TGTGCCAGCAGCTCGGGACGGATCTACGAGCAGTACTTC.

V is TRBV5-1 and J is TRBJ1-2; D might be TRBD1 (5 bases). Deletions cut 4 bases from V and 8 bases from J, with 21 bases between. The CDR3 runs 15 residues. Germline lookup yields CDR1 SGHRS and CDR2 YFSETQ. The CDR3 DNA follows: TGCGCCAGCAGCCTGCCCGACAGTTCCATGGGAGGCTACACCTTC. Amino acid sequence: CASSLPDSSMGGYTF.

The J gene is TRBJ1-2, the V gene TRBV2, with TRBD1 matching 7 bases. CDR3 length equals 16 residues. Losses at the gene ends were 6 bases for V and 4 bases for J; bases not matched to a gene: 14. Germline-derived CDR1 and CDR2 are SNHLY and FYNNEI. The CDR3 DNA reads TGTGCCAGCAGCGGCCCTCCAGGGGGAACGTCCTATGGCTACACCTTC. Translation: CASSGPPGGTSYGYTF.

In regard to this clone: One junction end disagrees with the germline gene, perhaps due to a read error. Other DNA sequences within the sample encode an identical CDR3. This chain uses TRBV6-1 with TRBJ1-1, with D uncertain. There are 14 residues in the CDR3. Germline V CDR1 and CDR2: MNHNS, SASEGT. The CDR3 bases are TGTGCTAGCAGTGAAGCGGGGATGAACACTGAAGCTTTCTTT. It codes for CASSEAGMNTEAFF.

The chain has TRBV19 and TRBJ2-7; tentative D call: TRBD1 (6 bases). Germline-derived CDR1 and CDR2 are LNHDA and SQIVND (reference sequence). V lost 1 base, J lost 5 bases, and 12 bases lay in between. This CDR3 contains 14 residues. Here the CDR3 DNA reads TGTGCCAGTAGTATAGTACAGGGAACGGACGAGCAGTACTTC. Translation: CASSIVQGTDEQYF.

The CDR3 DNA reads as TGCAGTGCTCGTCAAGAGACCCAGTACTTC. Translating it yields CSARQETQYF. This rearrangement joins TRBV20-1 to TRBJ2-5; no clear D gene. Germline V gives CDR1 DFQATT, CDR2 SNEGSKA (reference sequence). There are 10 residues in the CDR3. Trimming shortened V by 5 bases and J by 2 bases, and 3 bases separated the two germline ends.

This chain links TRBV7-8 with TRBJ2-7; unclear D gene. Trimming shortened V by 5 bases and J by 0 bases, and 20 bases separated the two germline ends. Germline values: CDR1 SGHVS, CDR2 FQNEAQ. CDR3 length: 17 residues. CDR3 bases: TGTGCCAGCAGCCTAGACGATTGGCCACGCGTCTCCTACGAGCAGTACTTC. Protein product: CASSLDDWPRVSYEQYF.

The chain combines TRBV15 with TRBJ2-3; D remains ambiguous. V lost 4 bases to trimming and J lost 3 bases, with 8 bases between them. CDR1 and CDR2 from the germline V gene are LNHNV and YYDKDF (reference sequence). The CDR3 extends over 13 amino acids. The CDR3 sequence is CATSKESTDTQYF. The CDR3 coding sequence is TGTGCCACCAGCAAGGAGTCAACAGATACGCAGTATTTT.

The V call is TRBV18, the J call TRBJ2-1; weak D call: TRBD1 (5 bases). CDR1 is KGHSH, CDR2 LQKENI, per germline. Trimming shortened V by 3 bases and J by 3 bases, and 6 bases separated the two germline ends. This CDR3 contains 13 residues. CDR3 sequence: CASSPDIYNEQFF. The CDR3, as DNA: TGTGCCAGCTCACCGGACATCTACAATGAGCAGTTCTTC.

This clone was found once. The gene calls are TRBV30 and TRBJ2-1; 7 positions agree with TRBD2. There are 12 residues in the CDR3. Per the germline V gene, CDR1 is GTSNPN and CDR2 is SVGIG (reference sequence). The V gene end was trimmed by 4 bases and the J gene end by 7 bases; junction bases not matched to a gene: 4. Written as DNA, the CDR3 is TGTGCCTGGATATCTAGCGGTAATGAGCAGTTCTTC. Its protein is CAWISSGNEQFF.

The rearrangement links TRBV19 to TRBJ2-7, with 7 bases aligning to TRBD1. V was pared by 3 bases and J by 7 bases, with 9 bases of the junction left unmatched. The CDR3 is made up of 14 amino acids. Germline lookup yields CDR1 LNHDA and CDR2 SQIVND (reference sequence). The CDR3 sequence: CASSMGTAPPEQYF. The CDR3, as DNA: TGTGCCAGTAGTATGGGGACAGCCCCTCCAGAGCAGTACTTC.

V gene TRBV7-6 combines with J gene TRBJ2-7; unclear D gene. V lost 3 bases to trimming and J lost 0 bases, with 9 bases between them. The V gene's germline CDR1 is SGHVS and CDR2 FNYEAQ. The CDR3 totals 14 residues. The CDR3 sequence is CASSFSPSSYEQYF. CDR3 DNA: TGTGCCAGCAGCTTTAGCCCTAGCTCCTACGAGCAGTACTTC.

This chain links TRBV29-1 with TRBJ2-7; no definite D call. V was clipped by 0 bases and J by 3 bases, with 3 bases between them. The germline gives CDR1 SQVTM, CDR2 ANQGSEA. The CDR3 length is 11 residues. The CDR3 DNA is TGCAGCGTTGAAGAGAGCTACGAGCAGTACTTC. This codes for CSVEESYEQYF.

The V call is TRBV28, the J call TRBJ2-2, with TRBD2 matching over 7 bases. The CDR3 has 15 amino acids. Germline V lookup: CDR1 MDHEN, CDR2 SYDVKM. The J segment lost 1 base and the V segment lost 4 bases, leaving 3 bases of the junction unmatched. Here the CDR3 reads CASSSGGLNTGELFF. The DNA of the CDR3 is TGTGCCAGCAGTTCGGGGGGACTGAACACCGGGGAGCTGTTTTTT.

For the CDR3, the DNA is TGTGCCTGGACGGGAGGGTCGGAGACCCAGTACTTC. It specifies CAWTGGSETQYF. The chain is built from TRBV30 and TRBJ2-5, with 8 positions matching TRBD2. Germline CDR1 reads GTSNPN; CDR2 reads SVGIG (reference sequence). The trim removed 4 bases at V and 5 bases at J, leaving 3 bases unmatched. This CDR3 contains 12 residues. The variable domain in full, with the rest retrieved from reference TRBV30 and TRBJ2-5, is SQTIHQWPATLVQPVGSPLSLECTVEGTSNPNLYWYRQAAGRGLQLLFYSVGIGQISSEVPQNLSASRPQDRQFILSSKKLLLSDSGFYLCAWTGGSETQYFGPGTRLLVL.

The chain uses TRBV29-1 and TRBJ2-1, with 9 positions matching TRBD2. From germline, CDR1 is SQVTM and CDR2 ANQGSEA. Losses at the gene ends were 7 bases for V and 9 bases for J; bases not matched to a gene: 19. CDR3 size: 16 residues. For the CDR3, the DNA is TGCAGCGAAAACCAATTCCTAGCGGGATCGGCCGCTGAGCAGTTCTTC. The encoded protein is CSENQFLAGSAAEQFF.

This clone was detected once. The rearrangement uses TRBV6-5 and TRBJ1-1; no definite D call. V lost 6 bases, J lost 3 bases, and 14 bases lay in between. The germline CDR1 and CDR2 sequences are MNHEY and SVGAGI. The CDR3 sequence is 14 residues long. In DNA, the CDR3 is TGTGCCAGCAGCCCCGTTCGGGCGTACACTGAAGCTTTCTTT. It yields the protein CASSPVRAYTEAFF.

The J gene is TRBJ2-1, the V gene TRBV27; D uncertain. There are 13 residues in the CDR3. In germline, CDR1 is MNHEY, CDR2 SMNVEV (reference sequence). Trimming pared 3 bases from V and 3 bases from J, leaving 6 bases between. Written as DNA, the CDR3 is TGTGCCAGCAGTTTGGTACGCTACAATGAGCAGTTCTTC. Its translation is CASSLVRYNEQFF.

V and J are TRBV5-1 and TRBJ2-7; a weak D match, TRBD1 (6 bases). V shed 1 base and J shed 4 bases, with 15 bases lying between them. This CDR3 is built from 15 residues. From germline, CDR1 is SGHRS and CDR2 YFSETQ. The CDR3 nucleotides read TGCGCCAGCAGCTTGTGGTTAGGGGGAGAGTACGAGCAGTACTTC. Residues: CASSLWLGGEYEQYF. The whole variable domain, filled in from reference TRBV5-1 and TRBJ2-7, reads KAGVTQTPRYLIKTRGQQVTLSCSPISGHRSVSWYQQTPGQGLQFLFEYFSETQRNKGNFPGRFSGRQFSNSRSEMNVSTLELGDSALYLCASSLWLGGEYEQYFGPGTRLTVT.

The sample holds one count of this clone. The V and J genes are TRBV4-1 and TRBJ2-2, with D unresolved. With 0 bases removed from V and 3 bases from J, the gap between germline ends came to 8 bases. The CDR3 has 15 residues. The V gene's germline CDR1 is MGHRA and CDR2 YSYEKL. CDR3 DNA sequence: TGCGCCAGCAGCCAAGAGATGGCGTACACCGGGGAGCTGTTTTTT. Its protein product is CASSQEMAYTGELFF.

The chain has TRBV4-1 and TRBJ2-6; D gene unclear. The germline V and J ends were trimmed by 1 base and 4 bases, with 11 bases remaining between them. Germline values: CDR1 MGHRA, CDR2 YSYEKL. The CDR3 sequence is 16 residues long. CDR3 residues: CASSQVGTAGANVLTF. CDR3 nucleotide sequence: TGCGCCAGCAGCCAAGTCGGTACAGCCGGGGCCAACGTCCTGACTTTC.

This chain connects TRBV7-9 to TRBJ2-2; D is ambiguous. V lost 5 bases, J lost 2 bases, and 12 bases lay in between. Germline V gene lookup returns CDR1 SEHNR and CDR2 FQNEAQ (reference sequence). The CDR3 has 15 residues. The CDR3, as DNA: TGTGCCAGCAGCCTAGAAATCAGAAACACCGGGGAGCTGTTTTTT. This translates into CASSLEIRNTGELFF.

J is TRBJ2-1 and V is TRBV6-5; 10 bases match TRBD2. Per the germline V gene, CDR1 is MNHEY and CDR2 is SVGAGI. CDR3 size: 15 residues. V lost 5 bases to trimming and J lost 6 bases; unmatched junction nucleotides: 7. CDR3 DNA: TGTGCCAGCAGTCCCTTTGGGACTAGCGCCAATGAGCAGTTCTTC. Its translation: CASSPFGTSANEQFF.

CDR3 loop: CASSATGYFTDTQYF. The CDR3 bases are TGTGCCAGCAGCGCGACAGGGTACTTCACAGATACGCAGTATTTT. This chain joins TRBV7-6 and TRBJ2-3, with TRBD1 matching 7 bases. This CDR3 is 15 amino acids long. Germline trimming cut 5 bases from V and 2 bases from J; bases unmatched to any gene: 7. The germline gives CDR1 SGHVS, CDR2 FNYEAQ.

This chain's CDR3 is CASSESSVAGGNNEQFF. The CDR3, as DNA: TGCGCCAGCAGTGAATCTTCGGTAGCGGGAGGGAACAATGAGCAGTTCTTC. The chain couples TRBV10-1 to TRBJ2-1, with 11 nucleotides matching TRBD2. J lost 5 bases, V lost 3 bases, and 9 bases had no gene match. The CDR3 is made up of 17 amino acids. The germline CDR1 and CDR2 sequences are WNHNN and SYGVQD (reference sequence).

The chain combines TRBV6-5 with TRBJ1-3; D perhaps matches TRBD1 (6 bases). The CDR3 covers 15 residues. Germline values: CDR1 MNHEY, CDR2 SVGAGI. V lost 2 bases and J 2 bases, leaving 10 bases between the germline ends. CDR3 DNA: TGTGCCAGCAGTTACCGAGCAGGGGCTGGAAACACCATATATTTT. It translates to CASSYRAGAGNTIYF.

The DNA of the CDR3 is TGTGCCAGCAGCTTAGTGTTGGACACCGGGGAGCTGTTTTTT. Translated, it gives CASSLVLDTGELFF. The chain uses TRBV7-9 and TRBJ2-2; the D is unclear. Trimming shortened V by 1 base and J by 3 bases, and 6 bases separated the two germline ends. This CDR3 comprises 14 residues. Germline CDR1 SEHNR, CDR2 FQNEAQ (reference sequence). The entire variable domain, with the rest obtained from reference TRBV7-9 and TRBJ2-2, is as follows: DTGVSQNPRHKITKRGQNVTFRCDPISEHNRLYWYRQTLGQGPEFLTYFQNEAQLEKSRLLSDRFSAERPKGSFSTLEIQRTEQGDSAMYLCASSLVLDTGELFFGEGSRLTVL.

This chain connects TRBV10-3 to TRBJ1-2; D is uncertain. V was shortened by 7 bases and J by 0 bases, with 15 bases between the two germline ends. The germline V gene encodes CDR1 ENHRY and CDR2 SYGVKD. The CDR3 spans 15 residues. Here the CDR3 reads CAINALPETNYGYTF. In DNA, the CDR3 is TGTGCCATCAACGCTCTCCCAGAGACTAACTATGGCTACACCTTC.